This T cell receptor beta chain was obtained from a study of beta chain features in type 1 diabetes. Study background: Patients looked much like healthy donors when it came to age, gender and cell yields.

Per donor, one heparinised blood draw averaged roughly 110 mL. Each of the CD4+ naive, central memory, regulatory and stem cell-like memory populations was sorted via CD45RO/CCR7/CD25/CD127/CD95/CD27. Study-level points and caveats: Shortening that was moderate but significant affected the TCRB CDR3s of Type 1 diabetes patients in all four CD4+ subsets.

J lost 7 bases, V lost 0 bases, and 9 bases had no gene match. This CDR3 has 16 amino acids. In germline, CDR1 is SGHTA, CDR2 FQGNSA. Reverse transcription of all isolated RNA meant that expressed TCRB transcripts were sequenced. Only in-frame clones appear in the TCRdb table, and some are missing; sequencing was by immunoSEQ multiplex PCR. The sample records about 44,000 clones, roughly 70% being singletons. A single count supports this clone. Its antigen is as yet unknown. The material sequenced was Tregs from blood. The chain is built from TRBV7-2 and TRBJ2-7; 10 bases fit TRBD2. This sequence was found in a woman aged 18-35 years with type 1 diabetes. The CDR3 sequence: CASSLARASGRVEQYF. The CDR3 DNA sequence: TGTGCCAGCAGCTTAGCGAGGGCTAGCGGGAGAGTGGAGCAGTACTTC.